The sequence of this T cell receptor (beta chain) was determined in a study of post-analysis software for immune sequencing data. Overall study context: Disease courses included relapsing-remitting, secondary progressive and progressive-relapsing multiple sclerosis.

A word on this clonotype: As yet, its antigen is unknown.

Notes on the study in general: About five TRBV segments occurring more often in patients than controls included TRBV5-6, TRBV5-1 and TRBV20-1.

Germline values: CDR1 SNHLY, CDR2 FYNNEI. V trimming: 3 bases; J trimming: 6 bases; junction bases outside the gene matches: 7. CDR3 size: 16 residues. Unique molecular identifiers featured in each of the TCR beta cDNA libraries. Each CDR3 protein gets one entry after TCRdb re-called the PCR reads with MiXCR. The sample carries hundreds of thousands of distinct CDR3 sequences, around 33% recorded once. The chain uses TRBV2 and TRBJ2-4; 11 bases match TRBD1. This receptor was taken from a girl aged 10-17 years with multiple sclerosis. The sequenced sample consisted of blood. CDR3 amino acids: CASSEWDGTGGNIQYF. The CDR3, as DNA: TGTGCCAGCAGTGAGTGGGATGGGACAGGGGGAAACATTCAGTACTTC.